Listed below are T cell receptor beta chains from one sample, sequenced in a study of T cells after yellow fever vaccination. Each CDR3 protein is one row after TCRdb ran MiXCR on the 5' RACE reads. Of over 250,000 distinct CDR3 sequences listed, 5.2% are singletons. The sample was CD4+ T cells sorted from PBMCs, taken on the day of the yellow fever booster vaccination. The receptors shown here come from a man younger than 30 who received the YFV17D yellow fever vaccine. Both conserved end residues are part of each CDR3. Fields, in order: J gene, clone size, V gene, D gene, CDR3 DNA, CDR3 protein. The D gene is left open where the match is weak. Size is omitted from some rows. Given values are once, few, many or a class for expanded clones.

J: TRBJ1-6; size: -; V: TRBV5-1; D: -; DNA: TGCGCCAGCAGGTTGGGATTTTTATATAATTCACCCCTCCACTTT; CDR3: CASRLGFLYNSPLHF
J: TRBJ1-6; size: few; V: TRBV7-2; D: TRBD1; DNA: TGTGCCAGCAGCCGGGGTTCGGACAGGGAGGATTCACCCCTCCACTTT; CDR3: CASSRGSDREDSPLHF
J: TRBJ1-2; size: few; V: TRBV6-4; D: -; DNA: TGTGCCAGCAGTGAACAGGGTTCGGCCGGGAGTGGCTACACCTTC; CDR3: CASSEQGSAGSGYTF
J: TRBJ2-7; size: -; V: TRBV7-2; D: -; DNA: TGTGCCAGCAGCTTAAATTTCGAGCAGTACTTC; CDR3: CASSLNFEQYF
J: TRBJ1-2; size: few; V: TRBV5-1; D: -; DNA: TGCGCCAGCAGCCCGGAGAAGGGATTGGGCTACACCTTC; CDR3: CASSPEKGLGYTF
J: TRBJ2-2; size: few; V: TRBV5-1; D: -; DNA: TGCGCCAGTTTCACCGGGAACACCGGGGAGCTGTTTTTT; CDR3: CASFTGNTGELFF
J: TRBJ2-1; size: many; V: TRBV4-3; D: -; DNA: TGCGCCAGCAGCCAAGAAAGGGGGGGCTACAATGAGCAGTTCTTC; CDR3: CASSQERGGYNEQFF
J: TRBJ1-2; size: many; V: TRBV27; D: TRBD1; DNA: TGTGCCAGCAGTCTAGGAGGGGGCGACGGCTACACCTTC; CDR3: CASSLGGGDGYTF
J: TRBJ2-1; size: many; V: TRBV5-6; D: -; DNA: TGTGCCAGCACCATCCCGACTGACTACAGTGAGCAGTTCTTC; CDR3: CASTIPTDYSEQFF
J: TRBJ2-5; size: -; V: TRBV3-1; D: TRBD2; DNA: TGTGCCAGCAGCCCGAGAGCCGGGGGCGGGGGGGAGACCCAGTACTTC; CDR3: CASSPRAGGGGETQYF
J: TRBJ1-5; size: -; V: TRBV28; D: -; DNA: TGTGCCAGCAGTACCTTCGAAGGCACAACACAGCCCCAGCATTTT; CDR3: CASSTFEGTTQPQHF
J: TRBJ1-2; size: few; V: TRBV18; D: TRBD1; DNA: TGTGCCAGCTCACACGGACAGGCCTATGGCTACACCTTC; CDR3: CASSHGQAYGYTF
J: TRBJ2-5; size: few; V: TRBV6-5; D: TRBD2; DNA: TGTGCCAGCAGTTACGCGGGGGGCAGGGAGACCCAGTACTTC; CDR3: CASSYAGGRETQYF
J: TRBJ1-1; size: few; V: TRBV6-5; D: TRBD1; DNA: TGTGCCAGCAGCCGGTCCGGGACAGGGTTAGACACTGAAGCTTTCTTT; CDR3: CASSRSGTGLDTEAFF
J: TRBJ2-5; size: -; V: TRBV28; D: -; DNA: TGTGCCAGCAGCCCCTCCGGGGGGCCAATAGAGACCCAGTACTTC; CDR3: CASSPSGGPIETQYF
J: TRBJ2-5; size: -; V: TRBV5-5; D: -; DNA: TGTGCCAGCAGCGGCAGGGCCGGGGAGACCCAGTACTTC; CDR3: CASSGRAGETQYF
J: TRBJ2-5; size: many; V: TRBV4-3; D: -; DNA: TGCGCCAGCAGCCAGGGGACATACCAAGAGACCCAGTACTTC; CDR3: CASSQGTYQETQYF
J: TRBJ1-2; size: many; V: TRBV18; D: TRBD1; DNA: TGTGCCAGCTCACCTCGGACAGGAACAAACTATGGCTACACCTTC; CDR3: CASSPRTGTNYGYTF
J: TRBJ2-3; size: -; V: TRBV7-3; D: -; DNA: TGTGCCAGCAGCTTCCTAGGGGGGCCTAAAGATACGCAGTATTTT; CDR3: CASSFLGGPKDTQYF
J: TRBJ1-1; size: -; V: TRBV20-1; D: -; DNA: TGCAGTGCTGCAAGGGACTCTTACACTGAAGCTTTCTTT; CDR3: CSAARDSYTEAFF
J: TRBJ1-6; size: -; V: TRBV28; D: TRBD1; DNA: TGTGCCAGCAGTCCAGCGGGACAGGGGATCTATTCACCCCTCCACTTT; CDR3: CASSPAGQGIYSPLHF
J: TRBJ2-3; size: many; V: TRBV7-2; D: TRBD2; DNA: TGTGCCAGCAGCTTAGGAAATAGCGGGGGGGCCGATACGCAGTATTTT; CDR3: CASSLGNSGGADTQYF
J: TRBJ1-5; size: -; V: TRBV12-3/TRBV12-4; D: -; DNA: TGTGCCAGCAGTTTTACGGATTTCCAGCCCCAGCATTTT; CDR3: CASSFTDFQPQHF
J: TRBJ2-5; size: many; V: TRBV12-3/TRBV12-4; D: -; DNA: TGTGCCAGCACCCTGAGGGGTGGCTCAGAGACCCAGTACTTC; CDR3: CASTLRGGSETQYF
J: TRBJ1-2; size: many; V: TRBV10-3; D: -; DNA: TGTGCCATCAGTGAGGGCGGTCCGACTAACTATGGCTACACCTTC; CDR3: CAISEGGPTNYGYTF
J: TRBJ1-1; size: -; V: TRBV29-1; D: -; DNA: TGCAGCGTTGACCCCGGCACTGAAGCTTTCTTT; CDR3: CSVDPGTEAFF
J: TRBJ2-3; size: many; V: TRBV4-3; D: -; DNA: TGCGCCAGCAGCACAGACAGGTTCACAGATACGCAGTATTTT; CDR3: CASSTDRFTDTQYF
J: TRBJ2-6; size: -; V: TRBV5-1; D: -; DNA: TGCGCCAGCAGCTTGGAACCCCAGATCTCTGGGGCCAACGTCCTGACTTTC; CDR3: CASSLEPQISGANVLTF
J: TRBJ1-4; size: few; V: TRBV5-1; D: TRBD1; DNA: TGCGCCAGCAGCTCGTCCGGGACAGCGACTGAAAAACTGTTTTTT; CDR3: CASSSSGTATEKLFF
J: TRBJ1-1; size: many; V: TRBV7-3; D: -; DNA: TGTGCCAGCAGCTTGACAGCGGCTGGGGACACTGAAGCTTTCTTT; CDR3: CASSLTAAGDTEAFF
J: TRBJ2-5; size: many; V: TRBV4-2; D: TRBD2; DNA: TGTGCCAGCAGCCACTCGGGACTAGCGGGGGGGCAAGAGACCCAGTACTTC; CDR3: CASSHSGLAGGQETQYF
J: TRBJ2-7; size: many; V: TRBV5-5; D: -; DNA: TGTGCCAGCAGCTTGGAATGGGACGAGCAGTACTTC; CDR3: CASSLEWDEQYF
J: TRBJ1-1; size: few; V: TRBV3-1; D: -; DNA: TGTGCCAGCAGCCGTATTCAGGGGTTGCCATTCTTT; CDR3: CASSRIQGLPFF
J: TRBJ2-7; size: many; V: TRBV7-2; D: TRBD2; DNA: TGTGCCACCTCGACTAGCGGGGGGGCTCGGGAGCAGTACTTC; CDR3: CATSTSGGAREQYF
J: TRBJ1-2; size: -; V: TRBV5-1; D: TRBD1; DNA: TGCGCCAGCAGCAACGCCCGGGACAGGCAGTATGGCTACACCTTC; CDR3: CASSNARDRQYGYTF
J: TRBJ1-1; size: many; V: TRBV20-1; D: -; DNA: TGCAGTGCTAGAGATATCCGGACGGAGGAAGCTTTCTTT; CDR3: CSARDIRTEEAFF
J: TRBJ1-5; size: many; V: TRBV20-1; D: TRBD1; DNA: TGCAGTGCACCTAACAGGGGGGGTCAGCCCCAGCATTTT; CDR3: CSAPNRGGQPQHF
J: TRBJ1-5; size: many; V: TRBV27; D: -; DNA: TGTGCCAGCAGTCCACAGGGCCCCAATCAGCCCCAGCATTTT; CDR3: CASSPQGPNQPQHF
J: TRBJ2-3; size: many; V: TRBV7-2; D: -; DNA: TGTGCCAGCAGCTTAGGAAGTTCGGATACGCAGTATTTT; CDR3: CASSLGSSDTQYF